The sequence of this T cell receptor beta chain was determined in a study of cytomegalovirus exposure and HLA in healthy donors. This clone was counted between two and nine times. Its antigen is unidentified. The PCR was carried out with 60 Vbeta primers and 13 Jbeta primers. Profiled with immunoSEQ multiplex PCR; TCRdb holds only in-frame clones, not every one. The repertoire includes some 200,000 clones, 79% of them detected once, and approximately 1.5% sits in the top ten. Findings and caveats of the study: When analyzed later, a missense DCLRE1C variant was found to be linked to TCR beta V- and J-gene trimming. More clonal expansion characterized HLA-associated TCR beta chains than equally common others in a later analysis. It was reportedly the case that the classifier diagnosed cytomegalovirus status with high specificity and sensitivity.

Germline CDR1 is LNHDA and CDR2 is SQIVND (reference sequence). This CDR3 contains 15 residues. The V and J ends lost 3 bases and 2 bases, in that order; junction bases with no gene match: 7. The TCR sequence derives from a girl under 18 in good health and CMV-seropositive. Sample: PBMCs. The chain carries TRBV19 and TRBJ2-7; 7 positions agree with TRBD2. Here the CDR3 reads CASSMQGGGTYEQYF. The CDR3 nucleotides are TGTGCCAGTAGTATGCAGGGCGGGGGTACCTACGAGCAGTACTTC.